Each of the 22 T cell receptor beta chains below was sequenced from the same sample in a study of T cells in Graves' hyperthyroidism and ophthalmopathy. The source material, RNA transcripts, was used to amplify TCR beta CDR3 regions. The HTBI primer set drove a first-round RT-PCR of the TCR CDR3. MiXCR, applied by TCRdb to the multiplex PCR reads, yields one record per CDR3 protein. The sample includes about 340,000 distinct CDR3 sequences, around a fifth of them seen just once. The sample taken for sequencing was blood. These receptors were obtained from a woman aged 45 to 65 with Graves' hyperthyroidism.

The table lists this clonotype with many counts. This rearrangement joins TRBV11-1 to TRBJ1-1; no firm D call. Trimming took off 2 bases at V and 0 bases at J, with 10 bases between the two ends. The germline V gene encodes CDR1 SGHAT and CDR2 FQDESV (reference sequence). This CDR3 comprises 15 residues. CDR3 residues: CASSLSGAMNTEAFF. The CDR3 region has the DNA TGTGCCAGCAGCTTATCGGGAGCGATGAACACTGAAGCTTTCTTT. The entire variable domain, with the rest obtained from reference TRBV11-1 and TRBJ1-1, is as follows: EAEVAQSPRYKITEKSQAVAFWCDPISGHATLYWYRQILGQGPELLVQFQDESVVDDSQLPKDRFSAERLKGVDSTLKIQPAELGDSAMYLCASSLSGAMNTEAFFGQGTRLTVV.

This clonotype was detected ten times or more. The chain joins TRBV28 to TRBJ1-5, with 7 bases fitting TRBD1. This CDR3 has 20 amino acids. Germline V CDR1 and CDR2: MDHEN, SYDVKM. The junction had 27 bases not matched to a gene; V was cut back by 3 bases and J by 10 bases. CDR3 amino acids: CASSFSRVVKGGVTWEPQHF. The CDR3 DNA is TGTGCCAGCAGTTTTTCCCGAGTGGTAAAAGGGGGCGTAACGTGGGAACCCCAGCATTTT.

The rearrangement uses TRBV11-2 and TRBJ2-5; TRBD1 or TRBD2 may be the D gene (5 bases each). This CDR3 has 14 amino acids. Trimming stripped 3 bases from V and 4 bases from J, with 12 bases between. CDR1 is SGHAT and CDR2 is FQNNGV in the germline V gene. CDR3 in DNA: TGTGCCAGCAGCTTCCTGGGACCGGGAGAGACCCAGTACTTC. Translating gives CASSFLGPGETQYF.

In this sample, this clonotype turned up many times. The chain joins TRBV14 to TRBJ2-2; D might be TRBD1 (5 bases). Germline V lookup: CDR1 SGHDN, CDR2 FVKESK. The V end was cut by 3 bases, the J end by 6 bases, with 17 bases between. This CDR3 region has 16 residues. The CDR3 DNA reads TGTGCCAGCAGCCAGCGGTGGCCAGGGAAGTCCGGGGAGCTGTTTTTT. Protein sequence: CASSQRWPGKSGELFF.

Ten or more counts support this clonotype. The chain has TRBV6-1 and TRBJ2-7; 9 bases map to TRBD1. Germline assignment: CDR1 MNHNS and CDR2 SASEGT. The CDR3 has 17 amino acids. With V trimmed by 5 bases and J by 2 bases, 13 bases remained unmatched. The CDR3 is CASSYLPPGQGTYEQYF. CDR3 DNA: TGTGCCAGCAGTTATTTGCCCCCGGGACAGGGAACCTACGAGCAGTACTTC.

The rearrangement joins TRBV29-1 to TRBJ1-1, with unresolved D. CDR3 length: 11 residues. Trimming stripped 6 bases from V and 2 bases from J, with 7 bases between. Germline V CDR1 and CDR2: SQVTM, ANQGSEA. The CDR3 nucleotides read TGCAGCGTAGGGTTTAACACTGAAGCTTTCTTT. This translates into CSVGFNTEAFF.

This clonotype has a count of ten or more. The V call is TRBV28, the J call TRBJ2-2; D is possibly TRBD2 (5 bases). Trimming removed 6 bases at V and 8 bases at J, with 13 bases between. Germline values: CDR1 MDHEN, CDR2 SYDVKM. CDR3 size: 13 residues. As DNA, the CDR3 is TGTGCCAGCAGGGAACCGGGAAGGGGGGAGCTGTTTTTT. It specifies CASREPGRGELFF.

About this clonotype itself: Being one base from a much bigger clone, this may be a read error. CDR3 sequence (DNA): TGTGCCAGCAGCCCGCCTCCAACTAAGGATCTCTACGAGCAGTACTTC. It translates to CASSPPPTKDLYEQYF. This chain connects TRBV11-1 to TRBJ2-7; D unresolved. The V gene lost 5 bases and the J gene lost 3 bases, with 20 bases spanning the gap. Germline V gives CDR1 SGHAT, CDR2 FQDESV (reference sequence). The CDR3 totals 16 residues. Filled out from reference TRBV11-1 and TRBJ2-7, the complete variable domain reads EAEVAQSPRYKITEKSQAVAFWCDPISGHATLYWYRQILGQGPELLVQFQDESVVDDSQLPKDRFSAERLKGVDSTLKIQPAELGDSAMYLCASSPPPTKDLYEQYFGPGTRLTVT.

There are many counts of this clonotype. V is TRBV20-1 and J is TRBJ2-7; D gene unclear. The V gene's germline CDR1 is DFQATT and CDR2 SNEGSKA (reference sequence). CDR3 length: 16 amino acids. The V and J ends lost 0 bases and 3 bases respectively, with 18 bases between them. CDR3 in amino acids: CSARDPSGSSYYEQYF. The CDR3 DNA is TGCAGTGCTAGAGATCCTTCCGGCTCCTCGTACTACGAGCAGTACTTC.

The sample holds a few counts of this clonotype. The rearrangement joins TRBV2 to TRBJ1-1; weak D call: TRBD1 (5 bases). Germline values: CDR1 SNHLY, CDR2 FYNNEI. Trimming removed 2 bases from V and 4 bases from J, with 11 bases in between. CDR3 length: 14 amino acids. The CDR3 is CASSERGEGTEAFF. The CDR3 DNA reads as TGTGCCAGCAGTGAAAGAGGGGAGGGCACTGAAGCTTTCTTT. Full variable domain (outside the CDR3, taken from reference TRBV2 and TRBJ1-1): EPEVTQTPSHQVTQMGQEVILRCVPISNHLYFYWYRQILGQKVEFLVSFYNNEISEKSEIFDDQFSVERPDGSNFTLKIRSTKLEDSAMYFCASSERGEGTEAFFGQGTRLTVV.

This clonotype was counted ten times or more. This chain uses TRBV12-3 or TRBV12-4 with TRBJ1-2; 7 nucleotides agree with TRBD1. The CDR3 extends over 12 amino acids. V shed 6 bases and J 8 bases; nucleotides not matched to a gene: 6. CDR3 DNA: TGTGCCAGCAGAACAGGGGTGGGCGGCTACACCTTC. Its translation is CASRTGVGGYTF.

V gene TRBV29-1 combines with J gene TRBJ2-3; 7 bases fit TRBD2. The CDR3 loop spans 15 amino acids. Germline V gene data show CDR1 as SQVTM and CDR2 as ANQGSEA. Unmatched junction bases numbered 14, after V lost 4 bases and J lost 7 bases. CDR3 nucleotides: TGCAGCGTTGTGCTTCTAGCGGCGGGGTTGAATACGCAGTATTTT. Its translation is CSVVLLAAGLNTQYF.

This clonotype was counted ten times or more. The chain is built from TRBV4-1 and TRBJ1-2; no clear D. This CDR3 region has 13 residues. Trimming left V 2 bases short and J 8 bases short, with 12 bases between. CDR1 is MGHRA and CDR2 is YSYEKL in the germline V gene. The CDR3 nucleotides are TGCGCCAGCAGCCAACAATGGAGAGACGGCTACACCTTC. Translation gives CASSQQWRDGYTF.

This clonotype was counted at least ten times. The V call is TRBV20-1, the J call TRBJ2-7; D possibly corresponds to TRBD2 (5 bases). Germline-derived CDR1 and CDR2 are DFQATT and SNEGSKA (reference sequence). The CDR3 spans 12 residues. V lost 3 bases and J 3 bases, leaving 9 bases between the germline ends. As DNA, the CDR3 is TGCAGTGCTAGCCCGGGGATCTACGAGCAGTACTTC. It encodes CSASPGIYEQYF.

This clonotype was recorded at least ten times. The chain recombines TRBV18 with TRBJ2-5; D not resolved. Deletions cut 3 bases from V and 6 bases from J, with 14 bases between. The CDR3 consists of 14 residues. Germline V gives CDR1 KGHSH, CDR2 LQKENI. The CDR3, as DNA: TGTGCCAGCTCACCCCGCGAGGAGAGAAAGACCCAGTACTTC. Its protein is CASSPREERKTQYF.

In DNA form, the CDR3 reads TGTGCCAGCAGTTCCCCCCTAACTAGCGGGAGACAGTCCGAGCAGTACTTC. Amino acids: CASSSPLTSGRQSEQYF. This chain links TRBV28 with TRBJ2-7, with 11 nucleotides matching TRBD2. Germline V CDR1 and CDR2: MDHEN, SYDVKM. V lost 4 bases, J lost 6 bases, and 14 bases stayed unmatched. The CDR3 has 17 residues.

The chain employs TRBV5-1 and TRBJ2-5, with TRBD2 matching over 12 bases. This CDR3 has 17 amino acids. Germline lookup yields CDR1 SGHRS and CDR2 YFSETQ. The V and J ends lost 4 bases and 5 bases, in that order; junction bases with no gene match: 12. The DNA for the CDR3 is TGCGCCAGCAGCCGTTCCCCCGGGACTAGCGGGCGGGAGACCCAGTACTTC. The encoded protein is CASSRSPGTSGRETQYF.

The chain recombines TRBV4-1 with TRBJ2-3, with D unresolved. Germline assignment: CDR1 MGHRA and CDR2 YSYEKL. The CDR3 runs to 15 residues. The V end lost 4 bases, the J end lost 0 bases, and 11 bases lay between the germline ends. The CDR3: CASSLRPSSTDTQYF. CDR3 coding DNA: TGCGCCAGCAGCCTCCGCCCATCTAGCACAGATACGCAGTATTTT.

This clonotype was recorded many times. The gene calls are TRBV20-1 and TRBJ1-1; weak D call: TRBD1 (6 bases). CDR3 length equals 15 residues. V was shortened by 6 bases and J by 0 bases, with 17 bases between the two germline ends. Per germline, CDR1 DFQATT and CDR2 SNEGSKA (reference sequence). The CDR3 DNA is TGCAGTGCCAGTACAGCTGGACAGATGAACACTGAAGCTTTCTTT. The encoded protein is CSASTAGQMNTEAFF.

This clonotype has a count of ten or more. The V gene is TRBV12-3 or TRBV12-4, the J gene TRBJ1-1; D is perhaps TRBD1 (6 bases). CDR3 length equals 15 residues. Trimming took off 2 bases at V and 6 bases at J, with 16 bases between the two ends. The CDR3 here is CASSLRGGSGAEAFF. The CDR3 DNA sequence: TGTGCCAGCAGTTTAAGAGGGGGAAGCGGAGCTGAAGCTTTCTTT.

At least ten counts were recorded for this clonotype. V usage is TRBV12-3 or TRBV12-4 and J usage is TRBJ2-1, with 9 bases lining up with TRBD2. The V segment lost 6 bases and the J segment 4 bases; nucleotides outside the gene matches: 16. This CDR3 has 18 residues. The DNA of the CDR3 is TGTGCCAGCAGACACCGTCCTTTTGCGGGAGGGCCTTACAATGAGCAGTTCTTC. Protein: CASRHRPFAGGPYNEQFF.

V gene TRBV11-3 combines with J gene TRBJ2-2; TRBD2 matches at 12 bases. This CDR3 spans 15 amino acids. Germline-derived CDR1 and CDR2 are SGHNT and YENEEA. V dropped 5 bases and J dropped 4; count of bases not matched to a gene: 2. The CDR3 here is CASSATSGGTGELFF. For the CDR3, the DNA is TGTGCCAGCAGCGCGACTAGCGGGGGCACCGGGGAGCTGTTTTTT.